This TCR beta chain was sequenced during a study of T-cell memory formation after mild COVID-19 (dated by TCRdb to about 2021). A note on the overall study: TCR sequence clusters from the two donors were largely donor specific. T-cell clones expanding and contracting after mild COVID-19 in a couple of donors were tracked by longitudinal TCRalpha and TCRbeta repertoire sequencing. The cohort was made up of two young adult volunteers, one female and one male, who were previously healthy.

Here is what the overall study found, with its caveats: From day 15 to 85, contracting clones showed balanced CD4/CD8 phenotypes, whereas a second wave of clones that expanded from day 15 to 37 leaned towards CD4+. Only a couple of mild cases were covered in the study, and larger cohorts including severe cases with pre-infection samples were considered necessary. Contracting CD4+ clones were found mainly in CM and EM memory subsets, while CD8+ clones were enriched in EMRA. SARS-CoV-2 specificity of the second-wave clones peaking on day 37 was not confirmed. Some responding clones were detected in pre-infection memory, which suggested that pre-existing cross-reactive memory T cells had joined the SARS-CoV-2 response.

The listed sequencing device is Illumina NovaSeq 6000. cDNA libraries for TCRalpha and TCRbeta were prepared by 5'RACE using constant-segment primers, with sample barcodes and unique molecular identifiers added. RNA was extracted from every sample with Trizol reagent. Library amplification was performed in two PCR steps, and a second sample barcode and Illumina TruSeq adapters were introduced in the second step. The libraries were sequenced on an Illumina NovaSeq using 2 x 150 bp paired-end reads. Per the original workflow: With migec v1.2.7, reads were demultiplexed and then collapsed into UMI-guided consensus sequences. Using mixcr v2.1.11, UMI consensuses were aligned to TRA and TRB V and J templates and then assembled into clonotypes. A clonotype was counted as expanded or contracted only if both edgeR and NoisET called the change significant, with noise models trained on biological replicates. For edgeR calls, the thresholds were a false discovery rate-adjusted p below 0.01 and a log2 fold-change of 1. As an exploratory analysis of dynamics, PCA with hierarchical clustering was applied to max-normalized trajectories of the 1000 most abundant clonotypes. Each responding clone was given a CD4 or CD8 phenotype based on the CD4+ and CD8+ repertoires, which had been sequenced separately. TCRdb reprocessing: public reads trimmed at Q25 with fastp, clones called with MiXCR, in-frame beta chains kept. Each CDR3 protein gets just one entry, which takes the most common genes and DNA from the rows behind it. The V and J calls were determined by TCRdb, not by the authors. This sample holds approximately 260,000 distinct CDR3 sequences; 16% were observed only once. About a fifth of the sample belongs to the ten largest clones.

Trimming removed 3 bases from V and 10 bases from J, leaving 16 bases between the germline ends. As encoded in the germline V gene (reference sequence), CDR1 is LNHNV while CDR2 is YYDKDF. From its cysteine to its phenylalanine, the CDR3 spans 15 amino acids. The kept DNA is CDR3 alone, 45 bases in frame from the first base. In its sample, this clonotype was seen a few times. Its target antigen remains unknown. The sample holds no much larger clone one base away, and base qualities are not on file. PBMCs were isolated by Ficoll-Paque density gradient centrifugation. This receptor was obtained from a man aged 18 to 29 who had mild COVID-19 (a few samples of this study predate the infection). The sample titles of this study are shuffled in the database, so cell type and time point are left out; the donor was told from shared clones. Source material: PBMCs or a T cell subset sorted from them (not recorded which). The rearrangement joined TRBV15 to TRBJ1-6; the D gene is possibly TRBD1, with 6 bases matching. The sequenced DNA is TGTGCCACCAGCAGGAAAACAGGGACTCAATCACCCCTCCACTTT. It encodes CATSRKTGTQSPLHF.